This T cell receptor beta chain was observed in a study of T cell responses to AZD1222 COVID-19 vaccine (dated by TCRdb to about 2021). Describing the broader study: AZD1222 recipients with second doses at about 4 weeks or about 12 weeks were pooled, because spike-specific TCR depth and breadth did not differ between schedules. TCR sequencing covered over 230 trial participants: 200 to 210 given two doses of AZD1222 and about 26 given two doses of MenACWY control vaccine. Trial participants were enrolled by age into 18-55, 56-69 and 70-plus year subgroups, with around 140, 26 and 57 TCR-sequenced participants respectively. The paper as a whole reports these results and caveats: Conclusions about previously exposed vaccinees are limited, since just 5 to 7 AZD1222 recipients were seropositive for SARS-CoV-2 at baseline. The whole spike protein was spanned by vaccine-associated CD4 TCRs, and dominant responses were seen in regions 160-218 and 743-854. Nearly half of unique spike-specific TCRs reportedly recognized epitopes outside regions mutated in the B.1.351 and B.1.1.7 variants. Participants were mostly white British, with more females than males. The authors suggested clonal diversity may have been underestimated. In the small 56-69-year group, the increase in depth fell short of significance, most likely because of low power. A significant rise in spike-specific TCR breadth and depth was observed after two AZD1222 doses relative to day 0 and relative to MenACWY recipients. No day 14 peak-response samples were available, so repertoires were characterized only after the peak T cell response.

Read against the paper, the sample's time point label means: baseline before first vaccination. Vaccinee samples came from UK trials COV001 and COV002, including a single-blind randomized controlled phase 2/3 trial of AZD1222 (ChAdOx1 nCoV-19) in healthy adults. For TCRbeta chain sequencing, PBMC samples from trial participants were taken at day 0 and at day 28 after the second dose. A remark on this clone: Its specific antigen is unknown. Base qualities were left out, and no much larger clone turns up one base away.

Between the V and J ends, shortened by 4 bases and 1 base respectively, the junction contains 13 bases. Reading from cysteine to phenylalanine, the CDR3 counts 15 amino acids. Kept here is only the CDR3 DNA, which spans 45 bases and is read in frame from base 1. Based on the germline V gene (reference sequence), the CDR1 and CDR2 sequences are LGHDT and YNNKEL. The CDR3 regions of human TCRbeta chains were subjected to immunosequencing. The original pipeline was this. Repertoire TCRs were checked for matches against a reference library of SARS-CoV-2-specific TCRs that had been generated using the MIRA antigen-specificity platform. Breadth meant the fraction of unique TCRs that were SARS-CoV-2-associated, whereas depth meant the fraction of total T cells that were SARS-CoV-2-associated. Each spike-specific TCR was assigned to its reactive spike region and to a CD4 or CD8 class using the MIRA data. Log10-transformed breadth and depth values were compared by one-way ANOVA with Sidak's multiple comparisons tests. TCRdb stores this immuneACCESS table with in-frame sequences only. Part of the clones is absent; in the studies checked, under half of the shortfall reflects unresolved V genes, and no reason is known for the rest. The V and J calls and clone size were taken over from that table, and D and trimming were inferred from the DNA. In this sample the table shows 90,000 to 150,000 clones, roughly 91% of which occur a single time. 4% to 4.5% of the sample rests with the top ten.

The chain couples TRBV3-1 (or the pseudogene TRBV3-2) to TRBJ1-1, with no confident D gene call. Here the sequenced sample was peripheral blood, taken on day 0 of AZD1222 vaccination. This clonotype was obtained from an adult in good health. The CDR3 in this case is CASSRVGGSNTEAFF. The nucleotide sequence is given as TGTGCCAGCAGCCGCGTCGGCGGGTCGAACACTGAAGCTTTCTTT.